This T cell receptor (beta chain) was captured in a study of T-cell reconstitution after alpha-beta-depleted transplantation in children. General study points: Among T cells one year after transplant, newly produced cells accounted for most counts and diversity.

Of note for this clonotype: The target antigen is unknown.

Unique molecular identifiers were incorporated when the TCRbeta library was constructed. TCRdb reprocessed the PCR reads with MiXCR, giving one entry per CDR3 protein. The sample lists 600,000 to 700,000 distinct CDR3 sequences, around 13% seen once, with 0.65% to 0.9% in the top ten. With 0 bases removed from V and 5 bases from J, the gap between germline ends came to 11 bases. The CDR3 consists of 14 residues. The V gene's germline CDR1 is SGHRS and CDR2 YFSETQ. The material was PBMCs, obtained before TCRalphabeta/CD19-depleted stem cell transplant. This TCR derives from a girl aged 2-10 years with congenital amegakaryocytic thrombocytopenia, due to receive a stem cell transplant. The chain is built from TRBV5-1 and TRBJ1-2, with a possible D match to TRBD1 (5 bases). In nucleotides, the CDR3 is TGCGCCAGCAGCTTGGAGGGGCAGGAGTATGGCTACACCTTC. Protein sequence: CASSLEGQEYGYTF.